This entry is about one T cell receptor beta chain. Original processing methods: Estimated nucleated cell counts came from reference gene primer amplification. TCRdb's table, derived via immunoSEQ multiplex PCR, lists solely in-frame clones and lacks some. The DNA was the basis for D and trimming; V, J and clone size are from that table. This table holds 220,000 or so clones, 84% found once. The sample originates from a study of blood T cell repertoires in COVID-19. Trimming removed 0 bases from V and 6 bases from J, with 12 bases in between. Germline V gene lookup returns CDR1 MGHRA and CDR2 YSYEKL. CDR3 length: 15 amino acids.

The receptor's source is a woman aged 40 to 50 who had recovered from COVID-19. V usage is TRBV4-1 and J usage is TRBJ1-5; D not resolved. The sequenced material came from PBMCs or T cells enriched from blood (not recorded which). CDR3 DNA: TGCGCCAGCAGCCAAGAGGACGTGAGGGCTCAGCCCCAGCATTTT. Its translation: CASSQEDVRAQPQHF.